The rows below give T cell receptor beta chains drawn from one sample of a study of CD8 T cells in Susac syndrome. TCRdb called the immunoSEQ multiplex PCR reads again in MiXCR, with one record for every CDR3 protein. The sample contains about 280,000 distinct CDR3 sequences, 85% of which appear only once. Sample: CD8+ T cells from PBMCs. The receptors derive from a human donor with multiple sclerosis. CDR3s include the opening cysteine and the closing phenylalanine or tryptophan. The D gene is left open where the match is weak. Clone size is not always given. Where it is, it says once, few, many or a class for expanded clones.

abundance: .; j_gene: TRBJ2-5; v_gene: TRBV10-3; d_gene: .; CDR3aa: CAISELGRDQETQYF; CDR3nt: TGTGCCATCAGTGAGTTGGGACGGGACCAAGAGACCCAGTACTTC
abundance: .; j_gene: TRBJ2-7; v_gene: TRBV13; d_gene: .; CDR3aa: CASSLGQGDTYEQYF; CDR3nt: TGTGCCAGCAGCTTAGGACAAGGGGATACCTACGAGCAGTACTTC
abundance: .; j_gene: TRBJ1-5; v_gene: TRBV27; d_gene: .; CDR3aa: CASRLQGSNQPQHF; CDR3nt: TGTGCCTCAAGGCTCCAGGGAAGCAATCAGCCCCAGCATTTT
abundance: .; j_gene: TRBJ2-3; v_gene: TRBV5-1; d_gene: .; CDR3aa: CASSLYLGTDTQYF; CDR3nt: TGCGCCAGCAGCTTGTATCTGGGCACAGATACGCAGTATTTT
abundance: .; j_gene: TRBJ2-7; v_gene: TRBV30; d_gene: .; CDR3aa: CAWSPDWSSYEQYF; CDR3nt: TGTGCCTGGAGTCCAGACTGGAGCTCCTACGAGCAGTACTTC
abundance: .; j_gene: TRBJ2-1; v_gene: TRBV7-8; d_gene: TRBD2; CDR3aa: CASSLPSGSNEQFF; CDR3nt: TGTGCCAGCAGCTTACCCAGCGGGAGTAATGAGCAGTTCTTC
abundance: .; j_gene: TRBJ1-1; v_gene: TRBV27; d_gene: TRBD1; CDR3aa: CASSSGQGTSSEAFF; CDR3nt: TGTGCCAGCAGCTCTGGACAGGGAACTTCTTCTGAAGCTTTCTTT
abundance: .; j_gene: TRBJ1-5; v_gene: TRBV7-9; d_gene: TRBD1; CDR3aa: CASSRTGEPPQHF; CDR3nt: TGTGCCAGCAGCCGTACAGGGGAGCCGCCCCAGCATTTT
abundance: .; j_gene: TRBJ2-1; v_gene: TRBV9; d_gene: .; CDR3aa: CASSSGGVEQFF; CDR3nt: TGTGCCAGCAGCTCCGGCGGTGTTGAGCAGTTCTTC
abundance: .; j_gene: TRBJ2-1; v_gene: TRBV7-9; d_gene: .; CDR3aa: CASSYQRDVWSYNEQFF; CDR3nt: TGTGCCAGCAGCTACCAAAGGGACGTATGGTCCTACAATGAGCAGTTCTTC
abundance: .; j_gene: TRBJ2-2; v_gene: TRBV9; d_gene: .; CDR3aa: CASSVGRGVTGELFF; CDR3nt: TGTGCCAGCAGCGTAGGCAGGGGCGTCACCGGGGAGCTGTTTTTT
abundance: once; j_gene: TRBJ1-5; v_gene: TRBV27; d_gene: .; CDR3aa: CASSLISSNQPQHF; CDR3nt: TGTGCCAGCAGTCTCATTAGTAGCAATCAGCCCCAGCATTTT
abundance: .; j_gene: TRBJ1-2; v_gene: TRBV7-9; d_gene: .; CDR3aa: CASSLAGGALPYGYTF; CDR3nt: TGTGCCAGCAGCTTAGCGGGGGGCGCTTTGCCCTATGGCTACACCTTC
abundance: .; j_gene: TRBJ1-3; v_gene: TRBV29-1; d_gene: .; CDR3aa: CSVPGTGRSGNTIYF; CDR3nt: TGCAGCGTTCCTGGAACAGGGAGGTCTGGAAACACCATATATTTT
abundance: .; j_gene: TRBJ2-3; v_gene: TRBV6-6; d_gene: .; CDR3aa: CASSYSGARDTQYF; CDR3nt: TGTGCCAGCAGTTACTCCGGGGCCAGGGATACGCAGTATTTT
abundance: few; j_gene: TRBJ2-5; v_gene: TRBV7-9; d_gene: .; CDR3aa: CAGGGTQETQYF; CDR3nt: TGTGCCGGAGGTGGGACCCAAGAGACCCAGTACTTC
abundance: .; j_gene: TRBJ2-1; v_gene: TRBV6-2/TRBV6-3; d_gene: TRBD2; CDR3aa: CASSYSWTSRGPFYNEQFF; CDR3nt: TGTGCCAGCAGTTACTCTTGGACTAGCAGAGGTCCCTTCTACAATGAGCAGTTCTTC
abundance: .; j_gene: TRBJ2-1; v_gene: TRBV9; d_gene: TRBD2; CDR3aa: CASSGTSGVSYNEQFF; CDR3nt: TGTGCCAGCAGCGGGACTAGCGGGGTCTCCTACAATGAGCAGTTCTTC
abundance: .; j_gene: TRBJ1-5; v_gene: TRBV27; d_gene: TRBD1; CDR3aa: CASSLGAGQGMSNQPQHF; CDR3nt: TGTGCCAGCAGTTTAGGGGCGGGACAGGGGATGAGCAATCAGCCCCAGCATTTT
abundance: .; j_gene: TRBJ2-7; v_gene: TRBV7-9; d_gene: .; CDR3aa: CASSSTLAMGSYEQYF; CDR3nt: TGTGCCAGCAGCTCGACTCTAGCGATGGGATCCTACGAGCAGTACTTC
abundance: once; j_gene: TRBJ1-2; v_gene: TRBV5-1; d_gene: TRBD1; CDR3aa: CASSLLSGGVDGYTF; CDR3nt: TGCGCCAGCAGCTTGTTGTCAGGGGGCGTCGATGGCTACACCTTC
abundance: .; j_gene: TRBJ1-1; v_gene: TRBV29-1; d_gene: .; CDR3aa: CSVDRGLVTEAFF; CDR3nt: TGCAGCGTTGATCGGGGGTTGGTGACTGAAGCTTTCTTT
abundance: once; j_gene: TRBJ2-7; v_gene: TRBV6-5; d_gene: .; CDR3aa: CASSWTASSYEQYF; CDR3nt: TGTGCCAGCAGCTGGACTGCCAGCTCCTACGAGCAGTACTTC
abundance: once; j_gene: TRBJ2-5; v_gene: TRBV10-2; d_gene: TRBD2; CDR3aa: CASSESRGRNQETQYF; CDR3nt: TGCGCCAGCAGTGAGAGTCGCGGGAGGAACCAAGAGACCCAGTACTTC
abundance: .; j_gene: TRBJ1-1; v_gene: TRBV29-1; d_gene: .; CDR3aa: CSVGEAFF; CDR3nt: TGCAGCGTTGGGGAAGCTTTCTTT
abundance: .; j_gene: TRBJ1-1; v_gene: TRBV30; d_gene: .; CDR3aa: CAWSVTRNTEAFF; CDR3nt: TGTGCCTGGAGTGTAACCAGGAACACTGAAGCTTTCTTT
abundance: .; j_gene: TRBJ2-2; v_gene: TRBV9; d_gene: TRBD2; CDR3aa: CASTTPGLAGWGTGELFF; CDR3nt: TGTGCCAGCACCACCCCCGGACTAGCGGGATGGGGCACCGGGGAGCTGTTTTTT
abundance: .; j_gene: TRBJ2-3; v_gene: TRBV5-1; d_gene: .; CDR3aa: CASEWATPTDTQYF; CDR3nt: TGCGCCAGCGAATGGGCTACTCCCACAGATACGCAGTATTTT
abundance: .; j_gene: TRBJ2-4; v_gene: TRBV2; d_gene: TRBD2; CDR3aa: CASGGGVRAKNIQYF; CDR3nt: TGTGCCAGCGGGGGAGGGGTGAGAGCCAAAAACATTCAGTACTTC
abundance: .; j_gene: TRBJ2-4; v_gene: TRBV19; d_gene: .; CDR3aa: CASSIVPGNIQYF; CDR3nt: TGTGCCAGTAGTATAGTCCCGGGGAACATTCAGTACTTC
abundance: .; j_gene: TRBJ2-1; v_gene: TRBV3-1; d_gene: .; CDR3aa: CASSQGVSYEQFF; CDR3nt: TGTGCCAGCAGCCAAGGGGTCAGCTATGAGCAGTTCTTC
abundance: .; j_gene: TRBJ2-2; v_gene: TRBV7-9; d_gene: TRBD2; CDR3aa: CALSLRTSGTGDTGELFF; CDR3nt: TGTGCCCTTTCTCTTAGGACTAGCGGGACGGGGGACACCGGGGAGCTGTTTTTT
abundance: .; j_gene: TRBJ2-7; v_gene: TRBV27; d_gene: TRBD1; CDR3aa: CASSPGTGAVYEQYF; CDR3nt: TGTGCCAGCAGTCCGGGGACAGGGGCTGTTTACGAGCAGTACTTC
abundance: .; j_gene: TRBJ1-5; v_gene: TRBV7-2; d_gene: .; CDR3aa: CASGGQPQHF; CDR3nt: TGTGCCAGCGGTGGACAGCCCCAGCATTTT
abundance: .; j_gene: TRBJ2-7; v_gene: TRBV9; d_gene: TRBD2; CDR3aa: CASSADAGEAYEQYF; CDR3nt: TGTGCCAGCAGCGCCGATGCGGGAGAGGCGTACGAGCAGTACTTC
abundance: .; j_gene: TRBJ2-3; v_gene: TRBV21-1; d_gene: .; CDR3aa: CASSKARGGHRRDTQYF; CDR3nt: TGTGCCAGCAGCAAAGCGCGGGGGGGGCACCGGAGGGATACGCAGTATTTT
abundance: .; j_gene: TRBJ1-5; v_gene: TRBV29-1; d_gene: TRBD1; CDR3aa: CSALDRADSNQPQHF; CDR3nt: TGCAGCGCCCTGGACAGGGCAGATAGCAATCAGCCCCAGCATTTT
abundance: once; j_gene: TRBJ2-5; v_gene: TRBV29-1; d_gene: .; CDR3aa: CSVEERIRDFEYQETQYF; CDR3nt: TGCAGCGTTGAAGAACGGATTCGGGACTTCGAGTACCAAGAGACCCAGTACTTC
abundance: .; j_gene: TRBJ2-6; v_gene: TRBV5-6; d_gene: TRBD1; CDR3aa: CASSLGQGDFGANVLTF; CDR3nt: TGTGCCAGCAGCTTGGGACAGGGGGATTTCGGGGCCAACGTCCTGACTTTC
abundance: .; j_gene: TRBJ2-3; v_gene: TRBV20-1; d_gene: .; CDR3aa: CSARLNHRGKQKGDTQYF; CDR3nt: TGCAGTGCTAGGCTCAATCACCGGGGTAAACAAAAGGGAGATACGCAGTATTTT
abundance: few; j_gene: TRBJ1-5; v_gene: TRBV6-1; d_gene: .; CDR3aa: CASSEMASNQPQHF; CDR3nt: TGTGCCAGCAGTGAAATGGCCAGTAATCAGCCCCAGCATTTT